This paragraph covers one TCR beta chain sequence. Its cognate antigen is unknown. Primers used in a second PCR of about 7 to 11 cycles were a sample-barcoded 5' primer and a J-beta primer mix. MiXCR was run by TCRdb on the 5' RACE reads, yielding one entry per CDR3 protein. This sample carries about 1,800,000 distinct CDR3 sequences, roughly 28% of them seen once, and the ten largest clones take roughly 8%. This entry is derived from a study of blood T cells in healthy people across ages. Study-level results: The fall in TCR beta diversity per million T cells was roughly linear with age.

V lost 6 bases to trimming and J lost 4 bases; unmatched junction nucleotides: 12. The CDR3 covers 16 residues. Per the germline V gene, CDR1 is DFQATT and CDR2 is SNEGSKA (reference sequence). The V and J genes are TRBV20-1 and TRBJ2-2, with 9 bases aligning to TRBD2. This receptor was identified in a woman in her twenties or thirties in good health. Material: blood. Here the CDR3 reads CSAKASGKGGTGELFF. The DNA of the CDR3 is TGCAGTGCCAAGGCTAGCGGGAAAGGAGGCACCGGGGAGCTGTTTTTT.